The next 22 T cell receptor beta chains were all read from a single sample in a study of shared clonotypes between healthy human individuals (dated by TCRdb to the early 2020s). Libraries were built with the immunoSEQ multiplex PCR assay. In TCRdb, the immuneACCESS table is reduced to in-frame sequences with V and J assigned. These tables do not hold every clone; where another copy was compared, an unresolved V gene accounts for under half, and the others remain unexplained. The sample yields around 1,900,000 clones; roughly 95% were counted once. About 1.6% of the sample is taken by the ten largest. CD8 naive samples were CD45RO-negative cells positively selected for CCR7, giving a CD45RA+CCR7+ population that excluded TemRA cells. The sample comprised naive CD8+ T cells from PBMCs. The cell subset or site label corresponds to: CD45RA+CCR7+. The receptors originated from a man younger than 35 in good health. Some clones in this sample may be carry-over from other donors' samples.

V is TRBV28 and J is TRBJ2-7, with TRBD1 identical over 8 bases. The CDR3 spans 14 residues. V shed 7 bases, J shed 2 bases, and the junction held 7 bases outside the gene matches. Germline CDR1 reads MDHEN; CDR2 reads SYDVKM. The CDR3 loop reads CASTLGQDTYEQYF. CDR3 coding DNA: TGTGCCAGCACCTTGGGACAGGACACCTACGAGCAGTACTTC.

The gene calls are TRBV13 and TRBJ1-1; the D gene is possibly TRBD1 (6 bases). V lost 5 bases and J lost 4, with 11 bases in between. The germline V gene encodes CDR1 PRHDT and CDR2 FYEKMQ (reference sequence). The CDR3 length is 13 residues. CDR3 in DNA: TGTGCCAGCAGCCCCGGACAGACCACTGAAGCTTTCTTT. Encoded protein: CASSPGQTTEAFF.

The chain recombines TRBV9 with TRBJ1-2; D possibly corresponds to TRBD1 (5 bases). This CDR3 contains 15 residues. The V end lost 5 bases, the J end lost 5 bases, and 19 bases lay between the germline ends. The germline V gene has CDR1 SGDLS and CDR2 YYNGEE. CDR3 in amino acids: CASSPRVAGGYGYTF. CDR3 coding DNA: TGTGCCAGCAGTCCCCGGGTGGCGGGGGGATATGGCTACACCTTC.

The chain employs TRBV19 and TRBJ1-1, with D possibly matching TRBD1 (5 bases). CDR3 length: 11 residues. V was shortened by 8 bases and J by 6 bases, with 10 bases between the two germline ends. The germline gives CDR1 LNHDA, CDR2 SQIVND (reference sequence). CDR3 loop: CASSGFSEAFF. CDR3 in DNA: TGTGCCAGTTCAGGGTTCTCTGAAGCTTTCTTT.

This clone has only a few counts. CDR3 coding DNA: TGTGCCTGGTTCAAAACAGCCGGCTACACCTTC. The encoded protein is CAWFKTAGYTF. The V call is TRBV30, the J call TRBJ1-2; no clear D. The CDR3 contains 11 residues. The germline V gene encodes CDR1 GTSNPN and CDR2 SVGIG (reference sequence). V was pared by 5 bases and J by 8 bases, with 12 bases between.

The V call is TRBV28, the J call TRBJ2-1; 12 bases fit TRBD2. Germline V gene data show CDR1 as MDHEN and CDR2 as SYDVKM. V shed 3 bases, J shed 8 bases, and the junction held 2 bases outside the gene matches. The CDR3 is 14 residues long. The CDR3 loop is CASSFGLAGYEQFF. In nucleotides, the CDR3 is TGTGCCAGCAGTTTTGGACTAGCGGGATATGAGCAGTTCTTC. Variable domain in full (rest from reference TRBV28 and TRBJ2-1): DVKVTQSSRYLVKRTGEKVFLECVQDMDHENMFWYRQDPGLGLRLIYFSYDVKMKEKGDIPEGYSVSREKKERFSLILESASTNQTSMYLCASSFGLAGYEQFFGPGTRLTVL.

The CDR3 loop reads CASSYWGTTGTEAFF. The CDR3 DNA reads TGTGCCAGCAGTTACTGGGGGACGACCGGCACTGAAGCTTTCTTT. The chain employs TRBV6-6 and TRBJ1-1; weak D call: TRBD1 (5 bases). V shed 1 base and J shed 4 bases, with 13 bases lying between them. The CDR3 runs 15 residues. CDR1 and CDR2 from the germline V gene are MNHNY and SVGAGI (reference sequence).

The count of this clone is one. CDR3 region: CASRGLKATNEKLFF. For the CDR3, the DNA is TGTGCCAGCAGGGGACTAAAGGCAACTAATGAAAAACTGTTTTTT. The chain joins TRBV7-3 to TRBJ1-4; weak D call: TRBD1 (5 bases). Between the trimmed V and J ends, which lost 6 bases and 0 bases, there was a span of 11 bases. Germline V gene data show CDR1 as SGHTA and CDR2 as FQGTGA. The CDR3 covers 15 residues.

This rearrangement joins TRBV6-5 to TRBJ2-1; 8 bases are shared with TRBD2. CDR3 length: 15 residues. CDR1 is MNHEY, CDR2 SVGAGI, per germline. The trim removed 2 bases at V and 4 bases at J, leaving 4 bases unmatched. The CDR3 region is CASSYGGRPYNEQFF. The CDR3 coding sequence is TGTGCCAGCAGTTACGGCGGGAGGCCATACAATGAGCAGTTCTTC.

The V and J genes are TRBV28 and TRBJ2-7; D gene uncertain. V dropped 4 bases and J dropped 1 base, with 17 bases sitting between them. The CDR3 extends over 16 amino acids. Germline CDR1 reads MDHEN; CDR2 reads SYDVKM. CDR3: CASSSPSPTVSYEQYF. DNA for the CDR3: TGTGCCAGCAGTTCCCCCTCTCCCACGGTGTCCTACGAGCAGTACTTC.

V gene TRBV9 combines with J gene TRBJ2-3; no firm D call. The germline V gene has CDR1 SGDLS and CDR2 YYNGEE. The CDR3 runs to 14 residues. V was shortened by 4 bases and J by 4 bases, with 13 bases between the two germline ends. Written as DNA, the CDR3 is TGTGCCAGCAGCCCCTATTCGCAACCAGATACGCAGTATTTT. It yields the protein CASSPYSQPDTQYF. Drawing the rest from reference TRBV9 and TRBJ2-3, the complete variable domain is DSGVTQTPKHLITATGQRVTLRCSPRSGDLSVYWYQQSLDQGLQFLIQYYNGEERAKGNILERFSAQQFPDLHSELNLSSLELGDSALYFCASSPYSQPDTQYFGPGTRLTVL.

Note on this clone: The sample holds other DNA sequences that translate to the same CDR3. The chain is built from TRBV5-1 and TRBJ2-7; 10 nucleotides line up with TRBD1. CDR1 SGHRS and CDR2 YFSETQ come from the germline V gene. The CDR3 length is 16 residues. The V segment lost 4 bases and the J segment 1 base; nucleotides outside the gene matches: 8. CDR3 protein: CASSPSRDRGSYEQYF. The CDR3 DNA sequence: TGCGCCAGCAGCCCCTCCCGGGACAGGGGATCCTACGAGCAGTACTTC.

J is TRBJ2-2 and V is TRBV2, with D possibly TRBD2 on 7 matching bases. Trimming left V 11 bases short and J 2 bases short, with 15 bases between. The CDR3 is made up of 14 amino acids. Germline V CDR1 and CDR2: SNHLY, FYNNEI. The CDR3 region is CAEGGTPNTGELFF. The CDR3 coding sequence is TGTGCCGAGGGGGGGACTCCAAACACCGGGGAGCTGTTTTTT.

CDR3 protein: CACFGRTNYGYTF. DNA for the CDR3: TGTGCCTGTTTCGGTAGAACTAACTATGGCTACACCTTC. V is TRBV30 and J is TRBJ1-2; D remains ambiguous. Trimming cost V 6 bases and J 0 bases, with 11 bases left between them. The CDR3 extends over 13 amino acids. CDR1 and CDR2 from the germline V gene are GTSNPN and SVGIG (reference sequence).

As regards this clone: The sample holds other DNA sequences that translate to the same CDR3. CDR3: CASSFSDSYEQYF. In DNA form, the CDR3 reads TGTGCCAGCAGTTTTTCGGACTCCTACGAGCAGTACTTC. The rearrangement uses TRBV27 and TRBJ2-7, with D hard to call. The CDR3 has 13 amino acids. The germline CDR1 and CDR2 sequences are MNHEY and SMNVEV (reference sequence). The V end lost 3 bases, the J end lost 0 bases, and 6 bases lay between the germline ends.

The chain combines TRBV18 with TRBJ2-1, with D maybe TRBD2 (5 bases). The CDR3 spans 16 residues. V lost 2 bases to trimming and J lost 0 bases, with 11 bases between them. Germline V gene sequence: CDR1 KGHSH, CDR2 LQKENI. Here the CDR3 DNA reads TGTGCCAGCTCACCATCGGTCGGGGACTCCTACAATGAGCAGTTCTTC. Protein sequence: CASSPSVGDSYNEQFF.

The sample holds one count of this clone. The gene calls are TRBV9 and TRBJ2-7; 13 positions match TRBD2. The CDR3 covers 15 residues. V was pared by 3 bases and J by 3 bases, with 3 bases of the junction left unmatched. Germline values: CDR1 SGDLS, CDR2 YYNGEE. The CDR3 sequence is CASSEGLAGIYEQYF. As DNA, the CDR3 is TGTGCCAGCAGCGAGGGACTAGCGGGAATCTACGAGCAGTACTTC.

This chain connects TRBV5-1 to TRBJ2-7, with D possibly being TRBD1 (6 bases). The CDR3 is 14 amino acids. V was clipped by 0 bases and J by 2 bases, with 9 bases between them. Germline CDR1 SGHRS, CDR2 YFSETQ. The CDR3 region has the DNA TGCGCCAGCAGCTTGGGGGGGCCACCCTACGAGCAGTACTTC. Encoded protein: CASSLGGPPYEQYF.

The gene calls are TRBV19 and TRBJ2-7; perhaps TRBD1 as D (6 bases). This CDR3 spans 13 amino acids. Trimming removed 4 bases from V and 9 bases from J, with 16 bases in between. CDR1 and CDR2 (germline): LNHDA, SQIVND (reference sequence). The CDR3 DNA follows: TGTGCCAGTAGTAAGGGGGAAATTGGCGTGCAGTACTTC. This gives the protein CASSKGEIGVQYF.

The gene calls are TRBV4-3 and TRBJ2-1; tentatively, D is TRBD1 or TRBD2 (5 bases each). V shed 2 bases and J shed 2 bases, with 10 bases lying between them. Germline V gene data show CDR1 as LGHNA and CDR2 as YSLEER. The CDR3 is 15 residues long. The CDR3 is CASSQNGAPYNEQFF. In nucleotides, the CDR3 is TGCGCCAGCAGCCAAAACGGGGCCCCCTACAATGAGCAGTTCTTC.

Of note for this clone: Other DNA sequences within the sample encode an identical CDR3. This rearrangement joins TRBV5-1 to TRBJ2-2; D gene unclear. Germline CDR1 is SGHRS and CDR2 is YFSETQ. Deletions cut 2 bases from V and 5 bases from J, with 1 base between. This CDR3 has 11 residues. The CDR3 nucleotides read TGCGCCAGCAGCTTTACCGGGGAGCTGTTTTTT. This translates into CASSFTGELFF.

This clone has only a few counts. The J gene is TRBJ1-5, the V gene TRBV19; D is undetermined. Trimming removed 4 bases at V and 2 bases at J, with 12 bases between. Germline lookup yields CDR1 LNHDA and CDR2 SQIVND (reference sequence). This CDR3 comprises 15 residues. Here the CDR3 DNA reads TGTGCCAGTAGTACCCAGGACTGGGGCAATCAGCCCCAGCATTTT. Encoded protein: CASSTQDWGNQPQHF.